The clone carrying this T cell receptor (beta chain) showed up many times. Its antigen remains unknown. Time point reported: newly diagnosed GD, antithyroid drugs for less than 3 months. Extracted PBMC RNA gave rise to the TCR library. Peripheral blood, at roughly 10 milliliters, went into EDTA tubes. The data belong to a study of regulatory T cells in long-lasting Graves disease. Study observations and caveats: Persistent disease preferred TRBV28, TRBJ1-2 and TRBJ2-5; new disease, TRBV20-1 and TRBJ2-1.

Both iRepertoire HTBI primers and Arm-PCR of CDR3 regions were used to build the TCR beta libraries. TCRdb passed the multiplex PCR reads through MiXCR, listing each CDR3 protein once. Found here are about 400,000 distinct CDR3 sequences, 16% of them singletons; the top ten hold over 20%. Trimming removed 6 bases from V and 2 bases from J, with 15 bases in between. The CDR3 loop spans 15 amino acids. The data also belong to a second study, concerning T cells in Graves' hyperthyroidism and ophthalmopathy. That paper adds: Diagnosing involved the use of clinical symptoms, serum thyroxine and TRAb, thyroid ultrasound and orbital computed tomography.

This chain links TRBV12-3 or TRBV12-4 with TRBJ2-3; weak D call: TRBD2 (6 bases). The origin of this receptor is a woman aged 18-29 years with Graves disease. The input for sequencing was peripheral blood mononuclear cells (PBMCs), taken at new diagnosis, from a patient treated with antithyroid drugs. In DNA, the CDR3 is TGTGCCAGCAGACCGCGCGGGGCGTTCACAGATACGCAGTATTTT. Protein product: CASRPRGAFTDTQYF.